Presented here are 27 T cell receptor beta chains from one specimen sequenced in a study of blood T cell repertoires in COVID-19. Only in-frame clones appear in the TCRdb table, and some are missing; sequencing was by immunoSEQ multiplex PCR. The data hold approximately 130,000 clones, with around 85% observed a single time. The specimen was peripheral blood. All receptors come from a woman aged 50 to 60 who had recovered from COVID-19.

The rearrangement uses TRBV6-5 and TRBJ2-7; D is uncertain. The CDR3 length is 11 residues. CDR1 is MNHEY, CDR2 SVGAGI, per germline. Between the trimmed V and J ends, which lost 5 bases and 6 bases, there was a span of 8 bases. Here the CDR3 DNA reads TGTGCCAGCAGTACCCGGAGCGAGCAGTACTTC. Translated, it gives CASSTRSEQYF.

J is TRBJ1-2 and V is TRBV4-1; D not resolved. This CDR3 has 15 amino acids. The germline gives CDR1 MGHRA, CDR2 YSYEKL. V gave up 1 base and J gave up 1 base, with 10 bases separating them. The CDR3 coding sequence is TGCGCCAGCAGCCAAGCCGGGTCCGTTAACTATGGCTACACCTTC. This translates into CASSQAGSVNYGYTF.

The V gene is TRBV2, the J gene TRBJ2-7, with D tentatively TRBD1 (5 bases). The V end was cut by 7 bases, the J end by 0 bases, with 13 bases between. This CDR3 spans 14 amino acids. Germline assignment: CDR1 SNHLY and CDR2 FYNNEI. CDR3 nucleotides: TGTGCCAGCAAGGCCCAGGGAAACTCCTACGAGCAGTACTTC. Its protein is CASKAQGNSYEQYF.

V gene TRBV19 combines with J gene TRBJ1-5; 10 nucleotides line up with TRBD1. Trimming at V came to 7 bases and at J to 3 bases, leaving 24 bases not matched to a gene. This CDR3 spans 21 amino acids. CDR1 is LNHDA and CDR2 is SQIVND in the germline V gene (reference sequence). The CDR3 loop is CASTQGLDRGPWVGLNQPQHF. CDR3 nucleotides: TGTGCCAGTACCCAAGGCCTAGACAGGGGGCCATGGGTGGGCCTCAATCAGCCCCAGCATTTT.

The chain is built from TRBV5-1 and TRBJ2-2; TRBD1 might be the D (6 bases). The length of the CDR3 is 15 residues. Germline V gene lookup returns CDR1 SGHRS and CDR2 YFSETQ. With 4 bases removed from V and 5 bases from J, the gap between germline ends came to 15 bases. The CDR3 DNA reads as TGCGCCAGCAGCAGAAGACAGGACGTTACCGGGGAGCTGTTTTTT. Translation gives CASSRRQDVTGELFF.

This clone was recorded a few times. The CDR3 protein is CASSSWTGQTDTQYF. The DNA for the CDR3 is TGTGCCAGCAGCTCATGGACAGGGCAAACAGATACGCAGTATTTT. J is TRBJ2-3 and V is TRBV7-9; 8 bases align to TRBD1. CDR1 is SEHNR, CDR2 FQNEAQ, per germline (reference sequence). The ends lost 4 bases at V and 3 bases at J; junction bases unmatched: 6. This CDR3 is 15 amino acids long.

The chain recombines TRBV9 with TRBJ2-2; 10 positions match TRBD2. Looked up from germline, CDR1 is SGDLS and CDR2 is YYNGEE. This CDR3 has 16 amino acids. V dropped 0 bases and J dropped 10; count of bases not matched to a gene: 9. CDR3 sequence: CASSVGGASGGVELFF. For the CDR3, the DNA is TGTGCCAGCAGCGTAGGAGGCGCTAGCGGGGGCGTGGAGCTGTTTTTT.

The chain has TRBV24-1 and TRBJ2-3, with 13 bases fitting TRBD2. With V trimmed by 2 bases and J by 4 bases, 5 bases remained unmatched. Looked up from germline, CDR1 is KGHDR and CDR2 is SFDVKD. The CDR3 is 17 amino acids. The CDR3 spells CATSDSMTSGGPDTQYF. The CDR3 DNA follows: TGTGCCACCAGTGATTCCATGACTAGCGGGGGGCCAGATACGCAGTATTTT.

This chain joins TRBV19 and TRBJ2-1, with D possibly TRBD1 on 6 matching bases. CDR3 length: 12 amino acids. The V end was cut by 6 bases, the J end by 4 bases, with 7 bases between. The germline gives CDR1 LNHDA, CDR2 SQIVND (reference sequence). CDR3: CASRTGYNEQFF. DNA for the CDR3: TGTGCCAGTAGGACAGGTTACAATGAGCAGTTCTTC.

J is TRBJ1-1 and V is TRBV30; D uncertain. The germline gives CDR1 GTSNPN, CDR2 SVGIG (reference sequence). CDR3 length equals 13 residues. V was shortened by 2 bases and J by 4 bases, with 11 bases between the two germline ends. CDR3 DNA sequence: TGTGCCTGGAGTTCCGACGGGTCCACTGAAGCTTTCTTT. Translating it yields CAWSSDGSTEAFF.

The V gene is TRBV6-6, the J gene TRBJ1-5; D perhaps matches TRBD1 (6 bases). Trimming shortened V by 2 bases and J by 6 bases, and 17 bases separated the two germline ends. Germline CDR1 is MNHNY and CDR2 is SVGAGI (reference sequence). The CDR3 totals 16 residues. The CDR3 loop reads CASSYPEGGLRQPQHF. DNA for the CDR3: TGTGCCAGCAGTTACCCCGAGGGGGGGCTGCGTCAGCCCCAGCATTTT.

V and J are TRBV4-1 and TRBJ1-2, with TRBD1 as a possible D gene (5 bases). CDR1 and CDR2 from the germline V gene are MGHRA and YSYEKL. The CDR3 contains 14 residues. Trimming cost V 4 bases and J 8 bases, with 17 bases left between them. This chain's CDR3 is CASSRPPETDGYTF. For the CDR3, the DNA is TGCGCCAGCAGCCGCCCTCCGGAGACAGACGGCTACACCTTC.

This clone has at least ten counts. The chain joins TRBV3-1 (or the pseudogene TRBV3-2) to TRBJ2-2, with 10 bases that match TRBD2. With 4 bases clipped from V and 10 bases from J, the junction kept 12 bases outside the gene matches. Germline V gene sequence: CDR1 LGHDT, CDR2 YNNKEL (reference sequence). This CDR3 is built from 16 residues. The CDR3 loop reads CASSPTSGNVWEELFF. The CDR3 nucleotides read TGTGCCAGCAGCCCTACTAGCGGGAATGTGTGGGAGGAGCTGTTTTTT.

The chain is built from TRBV29-1 and TRBJ1-1; D uncertain. This CDR3 is 15 amino acids long. Deletions cut 5 bases from V and 4 bases from J, with 20 bases between. In germline, CDR1 is SQVTM, CDR2 ANQGSEA. The CDR3 loop is CSVSPLGESGTEAFF. CDR3 coding DNA: TGCAGCGTTTCCCCCCTCGGCGAGTCGGGCACTGAAGCTTTCTTT.

The V and J genes are TRBV10-3 and TRBJ2-4; D is unresolved. The CDR3 covers 13 residues. CDR1 and CDR2 from the germline V gene are ENHRY and SYGVKD. The germline V and J ends were trimmed by 4 bases and 0 bases, with 4 bases remaining between them. CDR3 protein: CAISAGAKNIQYF. DNA for the CDR3: TGTGCCATCAGTGCAGGAGCCAAAAACATTCAGTACTTC.

The J gene is TRBJ1-2, the V gene TRBV7-2, with a tentative D call TRBD1 (5 bases). Between the trimmed V and J ends, which lost 5 bases and 8 bases, there was a span of 21 bases. The CDR3 sequence is 15 residues long. Germline V gene sequence: CDR1 SGHTA, CDR2 FQGNSA. The chain's CDR3 is CASSHGTNQGKGYTF. The DNA for the CDR3 is TGTGCCAGCAGCCACGGGACTAACCAAGGGAAGGGCTACACCTTC.

V gene TRBV7-2 combines with J gene TRBJ2-7; 13 bases align to TRBD2. Germline trimming cut 5 bases from V and 8 bases from J; bases unmatched to any gene: 6. The CDR3 is made up of 14 amino acids. Per germline, CDR1 SGHTA and CDR2 FQGNSA. The CDR3 DNA is TGTGCCAGCAGCCCCGGGACTAGCGGGATGAAGCAGTACTTC. It translates to CASSPGTSGMKQYF.

This clone was counted once. The chain uses TRBV4-3 and TRBJ2-2; 7 nucleotides align to TRBD2. V was clipped by 0 bases and J by 4 bases; unmatched bases: 11. The CDR3 covers 18 residues. Germline V lookup: CDR1 LGHNA, CDR2 YSLEER. Written as DNA, the CDR3 is TGCGCCAGCAGCCAAGAGAAGGCGGGGAGGGCCAGCACCGGGGAGCTGTTTTTT. Protein: CASSQEKAGRASTGELFF.

This chain joins TRBV9 and TRBJ1-1; no reliable D call. V dropped 3 bases and J dropped 0 bases, with 9 bases sitting between them. The germline CDR1 and CDR2 sequences are SGDLS and YYNGEE. CDR3 length: 14 amino acids. The CDR3 DNA reads as TGTGCCAGCAGCGCAACTCCGATGAACACTGAAGCTTTCTTT. Its protein product is CASSATPMNTEAFF.

The chain carries TRBV6-5 and TRBJ2-7; D is unclear. The length of the CDR3 is 12 residues. The germline V gene encodes CDR1 MNHEY and CDR2 SVGAGI. The V and J ends lost 6 bases and 2 bases respectively, with 8 bases between them. The DNA for the CDR3 is TGTGCCAGCAGGGGCAGCACCTACGAGCAGTACTTC. Translating it yields CASRGSTYEQYF.

This clone was recorded at least ten times. CDR3 nucleotide sequence: TGTGCCAGCGCGGCAGGGGGCGCCTACAATGAGCAGTTCTTC. This gives the protein CASAAGGAYNEQFF. The chain links TRBV2 to TRBJ2-1; 8 bases agree with TRBD1. Trimming at V came to 8 bases and at J to 2 bases, leaving 5 bases not matched to a gene. The CDR3 is 14 residues long. The germline V gene has CDR1 SNHLY and CDR2 FYNNEI. Complete variable domain (other parts from reference TRBV2 and TRBJ2-1): EPEVTQTPSHQVTQMGQEVILRCVPISNHLYFYWYRQILGQKVEFLVSFYNNEISEKSEIFDDQFSVERPDGSNFTLKIRSTKLEDSAMYFCASAAGGAYNEQFFGPGTRLTVL.

V and J are TRBV7-2 and TRBJ1-4; 8 nucleotides agree with TRBD1. Germline V gene lookup returns CDR1 SGHTA and CDR2 FQGNSA. This CDR3 is built from 14 residues. Trimming took 5 bases from V and 8 from J; bases not matched to a gene: 7. The CDR3 sequence: CASSTDRGGEKLFF. In DNA, the CDR3 is TGTGCCAGCAGCACCGACAGGGGCGGGGAAAAACTGTTTTTT.

This clone showed up just once. The rearrangement uses TRBV30 and TRBJ2-7, with D possibly matching TRBD1 (5 bases). Germline CDR1 GTSNPN, CDR2 SVGIG (reference sequence). Trimming pared 3 bases from V and 4 bases from J, leaving 10 bases between. The CDR3 has 12 amino acids. CDR3 in DNA: TGTGCCTGGAGGGGGCAGGGTTACGAGCAGTACTTC. It codes for CAWRGQGYEQYF.

The rearrangement joins TRBV9 to TRBJ2-3, with 11 bases identical to TRBD2. This CDR3 is 14 amino acids long. The V and J ends lost 3 bases and 6 bases, in that order; junction bases with no gene match: 3. Germline CDR1 reads SGDLS; CDR2 reads YYNGEE. DNA of the CDR3: TGTGCCAGCAGCGCATTAGCGGGAGGGGATACGCAGTATTTT. It specifies CASSALAGGDTQYF.

The V and J genes are TRBV10-3 and TRBJ2-5; 8 nucleotides agree with TRBD2. The germline CDR1 and CDR2 sequences are ENHRY and SYGVKD. The CDR3 loop spans 14 amino acids. Trimming at V came to 1 base and at J to 4 bases, leaving 2 bases not matched to a gene. As DNA, the CDR3 is TGTGCCATCAGTGAGTGGGCGGGAGGAGAGACCCAGTACTTC. Protein sequence: CAISEWAGGETQYF.

V usage is TRBV5-1 and J usage is TRBJ2-3; no reliable D call. CDR1 and CDR2 from the germline V gene are SGHRS and YFSETQ. This CDR3 has 11 amino acids. V was pared by 2 bases and J by 6 bases, with 4 bases between. In nucleotides, the CDR3 is TGCGCCAGCAGCTTTGCGGATACGCAGTATTTT. It codes for CASSFADTQYF.

This sequence joins TRBV12-3 or TRBV12-4 and TRBJ1-2; maybe TRBD1 (6 bases). CDR3 length: 13 residues. V lost 5 bases and J lost 4, with 11 bases in between. The CDR3 bases are TGTGCCAGCAGTCGGGACACCCCCTATGGCTACACCTTC. Residues: CASSRDTPYGYTF.